These 20 T cell receptor beta chains were all obtained from the same sample, sequenced in a study of blood T cell repertoires in COVID-19. The table came from immunoSEQ multiplex PCR; TCRdb's copy has only in-frame clones and leaves some out. The sample carries around 71,000 clones, around 83% recorded once. The sequenced material came from peripheral blood. The receptor set was obtained from a man in his 70s with acute or convalescent COVID-19.

The J gene is TRBJ2-5, the V gene TRBV5-1; the match to TRBD1 covers 7 bases. CDR1 and CDR2 (germline): SGHRS, YFSETQ. CDR3 length equals 15 residues. V shed 4 bases and J 1 base; nucleotides not matched to a gene: 7. As DNA, the CDR3 is TGCGCCAGCAGCGCCGACAGGGTGTCCCAAGAGACCCAGTACTTC. Translation gives CASSADRVSQETQYF.

J is TRBJ2-1 and V is TRBV19, with a possible D match to TRBD2 (6 bases). CDR1 and CDR2 from the germline V gene are LNHDA and SQIVND (reference sequence). This CDR3 comprises 14 residues. Between the trimmed V and J ends, which lost 0 bases and 7 bases, there was a span of 10 bases. CDR3 loop: CASSIDSRGNEQFF. The CDR3 coding sequence is TGTGCCAGTAGTATAGATTCACGGGGGAATGAGCAGTTCTTC.

This rearrangement joins TRBV7-9 to TRBJ2-5, with D possibly matching TRBD1 (5 bases). The CDR3 covers 14 residues. V was shortened by 2 bases and J by 7 bases, with 14 bases between the two germline ends. The V gene's germline CDR1 is SEHNR and CDR2 FQNEAQ (reference sequence). The CDR3 protein is CASSLSLGDGTQYF. The CDR3 DNA follows: TGTGCCAGCAGCTTAAGTTTAGGGGATGGGACCCAGTACTTC.

This clone was detected once. The chain carries TRBV11-1 and TRBJ2-3; TRBD1 matches 9 bases. Unmatched junction bases numbered 5, after V lost 0 bases and J lost 1 base. The CDR3 covers 17 residues. The germline gives CDR1 SGHAT, CDR2 FQDESV (reference sequence). CDR3 sequence reads: CASSLAPRDRGTDTQYF. The CDR3 DNA reads as TGTGCCAGCAGCTTAGCGCCCCGGGACAGGGGCACAGATACGCAGTATTTT. Looking up the rest from reference TRBV11-1 and TRBJ2-3 gives the full variable domain: EAEVAQSPRYKITEKSQAVAFWCDPISGHATLYWYRQILGQGPELLVQFQDESVVDDSQLPKDRFSAERLKGVDSTLKIQPAELGDSAMYLCASSLAPRDRGTDTQYFGPGTRLTVL.

The rearrangement links TRBV6-2 or TRBV6-3 to TRBJ1-2; 9 bases are shared with TRBD1. J lost 6 bases, V lost 2 bases, and 10 bases had no gene match. The V gene's germline CDR1 is MNHEY and CDR2 SVGEGT. The CDR3 length is 16 residues. CDR3 sequence (DNA): TGTGCCAGCAGTTACCCCCGCCCTTGGACAGGGGATGGCTACACCTTC. Translating it yields CASSYPRPWTGDGYTF.

This rearrangement joins TRBV5-5 to TRBJ1-1; 8 nucleotides agree with TRBD1. The CDR3 length is 14 residues. CDR1 SGHKS and CDR2 YYEKEE come from the germline V gene (reference sequence). V trimming: 4 bases; J trimming: 6 bases; junction bases outside the gene matches: 8. CDR3 region: CASSPTGVGSEAFF. CDR3 nucleotides: TGTGCCAGCAGCCCGACAGGGGTCGGTTCTGAAGCTTTCTTT.

This chain joins TRBV24-1 and TRBJ1-4; no definite D call. The CDR3 spans 13 residues. CDR1 KGHDR and CDR2 SFDVKD come from the germline V gene. The ends were cut back, 3 bases at V and 6 bases at J, with 7 bases in the middle. The CDR3: CATSDPPYEKLFF. The CDR3 coding sequence is TGTGCCACCAGTGATCCTCCTTATGAAAAACTGTTTTTT.

This chain joins TRBV9 and TRBJ1-3; no clear D. V lost 0 bases, J lost 5 bases, and 12 bases lay in between. The CDR3 extends over 15 amino acids. CDR1 is SGDLS, CDR2 YYNGEE, per germline. CDR3 in DNA: TGTGCCAGCAGCGTAGGTCTGTCAGACAGAAACACCATATATTTT. This codes for CASSVGLSDRNTIYF.

This rearrangement joins TRBV9 to TRBJ2-5; the match to TRBD2 covers 7 bases. The length of the CDR3 is 18 residues. V trimming: 0 bases; J trimming: 1 base; junction bases outside the gene matches: 12. Germline CDR1 SGDLS, CDR2 YYNGEE. CDR3 coding DNA: TGTGCCAGCAGCGTAGGATTCGAACTAGCGAGGGCCCAAGAGACCCAGTACTTC. Translating it yields CASSVGFELARAQETQYF.

This chain links TRBV19 with TRBJ2-7, with D possibly being TRBD1 (5 bases). The CDR3 is 16 residues long. The germline V and J ends were trimmed by 5 bases and 2 bases, with 19 bases remaining between them. CDR1 is LNHDA and CDR2 is SQIVND in the germline V gene (reference sequence). The CDR3 region has the DNA TGTGCCAGTAGTTCGGATCTGGCAGGGTCAGCCTACGAGCAGTACTTC. Translating it yields CASSSDLAGSAYEQYF.

The gene calls are TRBV5-4 and TRBJ2-3; 8 bases align to TRBD1. The CDR3 covers 13 residues. In germline, CDR1 is SGHNT, CDR2 YYREEE (reference sequence). The junction had 6 bases not matched to a gene; V was cut back by 6 bases and J by 6 bases. DNA for the CDR3: TGTGCCAGCATTGGGACAGGTGCCGATACGCAGTATTTT. Translation: CASIGTGADTQYF.

This clone was recorded once. The chain joins TRBV9 to TRBJ2-1; 7 bases line up with TRBD2. The ends lost 3 bases at V and 4 bases at J; junction bases unmatched: 1. Germline CDR1 and CDR2: SGDLS and YYNGEE. This CDR3 comprises 13 residues. This CDR3 is CASSARGYNEQFF. The CDR3 DNA follows: TGTGCCAGCAGCGCGCGGGGGTACAATGAGCAGTTCTTC.

The J gene is TRBJ2-1, the V gene TRBV6-4; tentatively, D is TRBD1 (6 bases). Trimming took 3 bases from V and 10 from J, leaving 13 bases between them. The CDR3 totals 13 residues. Germline V gene sequence: CDR1 MRHNA, CDR2 SNTAGT. The CDR3 loop is CASSESVGTEQFF. The DNA of the CDR3 is TGTGCCAGCAGTGAATCAGTAGGGACAGAGCAGTTCTTC.

In its sample, this clone was seen once. The J gene is TRBJ2-5, the V gene TRBV4-3, with D maybe TRBD1 (5 bases). In germline, CDR1 is LGHNA, CDR2 YSLEER. Trimming shortened V by 2 bases and J by 5 bases, and 9 bases separated the two germline ends. The CDR3 length is 13 residues. DNA of the CDR3: TGCGCCAGCAGCCAAACAGGCAGGGAGACCCAGTACTTC. Amino acid sequence: CASSQTGRETQYF.

The V and J genes are TRBV7-9 and TRBJ1-3; 9 nucleotides line up with TRBD1. The trim removed 5 bases at V and 4 bases at J, leaving 18 bases unmatched. Germline lookup yields CDR1 SEHNR and CDR2 FQNEAQ (reference sequence). The CDR3 contains 19 residues. CDR3 protein: CASSRSSGQGGLMGNTIYF. For the CDR3, the DNA is TGTGCCAGCAGCCGATCTTCGGGACAGGGAGGTCTTATGGGAAACACCATATATTTT.

The chain recombines TRBV7-9 with TRBJ1-2; D gene uncertain. Germline CDR1 is SEHNR and CDR2 is FQNEAQ (reference sequence). The CDR3 consists of 15 residues. V gave up 0 bases and J gave up 1 base, with 9 bases separating them. CDR3 in DNA: TGTGCCAGCAGCTTAGCCGGGTCAGTTAACTATGGCTACACCTTC. As protein: CASSLAGSVNYGYTF. Based on the CDR3 plus reference TRBV7-9 and TRBJ1-2, the full variable domain is DTGVSQNPRHKITKRGQNVTFRCDPISEHNRLYWYRQTLGQGPEFLTYFQNEAQLEKSRLLSDRFSAERPKGSFSTLEIQRTEQGDSAMYLCASSLAGSVNYGYTFGSGTRLTVV.

This chain links TRBV18 with TRBJ2-1; possible D gene TRBD2, 6 bases. V was shortened by 2 bases and J by 5 bases, with 16 bases between the two germline ends. There are 16 residues in the CDR3. The germline CDR1 and CDR2 sequences are KGHSH and LQKENI. In DNA form, the CDR3 reads TGTGCCAGCTCACCAGGGGACTTGCAATTTAACAATGAGCAGTTCTTC. Translating gives CASSPGDLQFNNEQFF.

In the case of this clone: The germline gene is not matched at one end of the junction; a read error may be the cause. The genes are TRBV11-1 and TRBJ2-3, with TRBD1 as a possible D gene (6 bases). Germline V gene lookup returns CDR1 SGHAT and CDR2 FQDESV (reference sequence). CDR3 length: 14 amino acids. The CDR3 reads CASNLQGNTDTQYF. Here the CDR3 DNA reads TGTGCCAGCAACTTACAGGGAAACACAGATACGCAGTATTTT.

The count of this clone is one. This chain links TRBV10-3 with TRBJ2-7; 8 bases match TRBD2. CDR1 is ENHRY, CDR2 SYGVKD, per germline. This CDR3 region has 12 residues. The V segment lost 2 bases and the J segment 6 bases; nucleotides outside the gene matches: 0. CDR3 DNA: TGTGCCATCAGTGAGGGACTAGCCGAGCAGTACTTC. This gives the protein CAISEGLAEQYF.

This clone is a singleton in its sample. The chain has TRBV7-9 and TRBJ2-7, with 10 positions matching TRBD1. The CDR3 is 16 amino acids. Germline loops: CDR1 SEHNR, CDR2 FQNEAQ (reference sequence). V shed 6 bases, J shed 5 bases, and the junction held 13 bases outside the gene matches. CDR3 bases: TGTGCCAGCAGTTCAGGGGGGACAGGGGCCTTCGACGAGCAGTACTTC. Its protein product is CASSSGGTGAFDEQYF.